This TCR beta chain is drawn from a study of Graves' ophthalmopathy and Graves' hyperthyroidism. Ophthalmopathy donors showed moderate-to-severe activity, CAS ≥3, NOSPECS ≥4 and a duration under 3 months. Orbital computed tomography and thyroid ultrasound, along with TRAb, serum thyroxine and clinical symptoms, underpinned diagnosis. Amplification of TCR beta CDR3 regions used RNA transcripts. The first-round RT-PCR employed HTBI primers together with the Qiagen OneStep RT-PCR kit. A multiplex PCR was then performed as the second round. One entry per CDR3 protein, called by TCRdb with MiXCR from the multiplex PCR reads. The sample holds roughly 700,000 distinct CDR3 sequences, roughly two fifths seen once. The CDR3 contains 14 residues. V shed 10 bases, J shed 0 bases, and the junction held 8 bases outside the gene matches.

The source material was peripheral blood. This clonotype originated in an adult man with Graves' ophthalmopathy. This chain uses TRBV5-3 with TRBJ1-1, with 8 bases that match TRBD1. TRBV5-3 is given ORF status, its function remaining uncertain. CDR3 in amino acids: CAWTLDRVNTEAFF. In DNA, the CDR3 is TGTGCCTGGACCTTGGACAGGGTGAACACTGAAGCTTTCTTT.